This T cell receptor beta chain was observed in a study of blood T cell repertoires in COVID-19. V lost 7 bases to trimming and J lost 8 bases, with 11 bases between them. The CDR3 length is 12 residues. Sequenced by immunoSEQ multiplex PCR; TCRdb stores in-frame clones only, minus some. The sample contains around 200,000 clones, approximately 86% of which appear only once. The genes are TRBV12-3 or TRBV12-4 and TRBJ1-4, with a tentative D call TRBD1 (5 bases). The TCR sequence derives from a woman in her 30s who had been exposed to COVID-19. Specimen: PBMCs or T cells enriched from blood (not recorded which). CDR3 protein: CASNVDSEKLFF. The CDR3 DNA follows: TGTGCCAGCAACGTCGACAGCGAAAAACTGTTTTTT.